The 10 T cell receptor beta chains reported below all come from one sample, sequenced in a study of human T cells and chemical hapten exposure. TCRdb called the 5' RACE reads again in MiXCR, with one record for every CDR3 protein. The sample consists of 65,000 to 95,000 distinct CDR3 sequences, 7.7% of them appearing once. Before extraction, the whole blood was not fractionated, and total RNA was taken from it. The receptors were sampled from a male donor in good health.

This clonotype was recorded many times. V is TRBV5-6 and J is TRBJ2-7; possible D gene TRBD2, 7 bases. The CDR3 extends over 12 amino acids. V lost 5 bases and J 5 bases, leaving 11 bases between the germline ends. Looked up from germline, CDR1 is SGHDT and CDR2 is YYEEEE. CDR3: CASSGGGNEQYF. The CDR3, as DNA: TGTGCCAGCAGTGGGGGGGGCAACGAGCAGTACTTC.

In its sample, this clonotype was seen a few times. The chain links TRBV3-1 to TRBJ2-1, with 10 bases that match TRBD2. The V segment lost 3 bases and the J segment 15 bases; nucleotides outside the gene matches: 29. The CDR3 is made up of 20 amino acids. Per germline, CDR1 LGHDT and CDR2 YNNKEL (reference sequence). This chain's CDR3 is CASSQRAPPTSGIIRLSVFF. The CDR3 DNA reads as TGTGCCAGCAGCCAGAGAGCCCCGCCAACTAGCGGGATTATCCGTCTAAGCGTGTTCTTC.

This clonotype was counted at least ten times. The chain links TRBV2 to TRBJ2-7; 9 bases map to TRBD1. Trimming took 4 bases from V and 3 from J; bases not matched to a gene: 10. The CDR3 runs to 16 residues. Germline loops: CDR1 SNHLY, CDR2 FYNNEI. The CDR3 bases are TGTGCCAGCAGTGTGGGTCCGGGACAGGGTAACTACGAGCAGTACTTC. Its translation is CASSVGPGQGNYEQYF.

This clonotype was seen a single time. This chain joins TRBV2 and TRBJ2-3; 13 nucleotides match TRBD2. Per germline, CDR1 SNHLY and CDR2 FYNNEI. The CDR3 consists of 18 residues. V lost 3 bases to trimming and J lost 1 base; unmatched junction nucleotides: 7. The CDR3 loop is CASSEEAGLAGGTDTQYF. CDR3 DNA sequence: TGTGCCAGCAGTGAGGAAGCCGGACTAGCGGGAGGCACAGATACGCAGTATTTT.

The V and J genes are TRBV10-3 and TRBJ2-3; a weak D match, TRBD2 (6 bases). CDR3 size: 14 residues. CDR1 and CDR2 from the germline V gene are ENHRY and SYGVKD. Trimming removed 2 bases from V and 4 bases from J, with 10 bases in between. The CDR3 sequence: CAISETSIADTQYF. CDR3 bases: TGTGCCATCAGTGAGACTAGCATAGCAGATACGCAGTATTTT.

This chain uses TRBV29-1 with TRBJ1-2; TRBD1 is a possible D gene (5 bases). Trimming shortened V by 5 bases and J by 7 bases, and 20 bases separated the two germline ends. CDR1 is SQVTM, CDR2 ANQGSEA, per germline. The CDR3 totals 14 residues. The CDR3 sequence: CSVSQSTDKSGYTF. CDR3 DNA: TGCAGCGTTTCCCAATCCACGGACAAATCTGGCTACACCTTC.

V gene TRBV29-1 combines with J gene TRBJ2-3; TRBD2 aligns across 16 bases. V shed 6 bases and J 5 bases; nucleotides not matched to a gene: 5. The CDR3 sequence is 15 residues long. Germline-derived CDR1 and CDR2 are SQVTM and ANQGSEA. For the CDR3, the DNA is TGCAGCGTGGGACTAGCGGGGGGGCAAGGAGATACGCAGTATTTT. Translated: CSVGLAGGQGDTQYF.

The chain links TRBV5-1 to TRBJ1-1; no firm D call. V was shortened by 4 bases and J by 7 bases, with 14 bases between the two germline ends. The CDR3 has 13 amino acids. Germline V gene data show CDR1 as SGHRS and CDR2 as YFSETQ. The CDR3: CASSPRTSVEAFF. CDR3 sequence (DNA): TGCGCCAGCAGCCCACGGACTAGCGTTGAAGCTTTCTTT.

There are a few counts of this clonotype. CDR3 sequence reads: CASSQIGQGARSPLHF. As DNA, the CDR3 is TGCGCCAGCAGCCAAATCGGACAGGGGGCGAGATCACCCCTCCACTTT. The gene calls are TRBV4-1 and TRBJ1-6, with 11 nucleotides matching TRBD1. Germline trimming cut 2 bases from V and 10 bases from J; bases unmatched to any gene: 7. This CDR3 is built from 16 residues. Germline V CDR1 and CDR2: MGHRA, YSYEKL.

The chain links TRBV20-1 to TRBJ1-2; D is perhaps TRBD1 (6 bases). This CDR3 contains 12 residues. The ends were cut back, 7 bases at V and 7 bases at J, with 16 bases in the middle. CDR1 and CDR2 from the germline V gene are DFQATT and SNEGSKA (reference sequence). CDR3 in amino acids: CSVIGGESGYTF. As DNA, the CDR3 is TGCAGTGTTATCGGGGGCGAAAGTGGCTACACCTTC.